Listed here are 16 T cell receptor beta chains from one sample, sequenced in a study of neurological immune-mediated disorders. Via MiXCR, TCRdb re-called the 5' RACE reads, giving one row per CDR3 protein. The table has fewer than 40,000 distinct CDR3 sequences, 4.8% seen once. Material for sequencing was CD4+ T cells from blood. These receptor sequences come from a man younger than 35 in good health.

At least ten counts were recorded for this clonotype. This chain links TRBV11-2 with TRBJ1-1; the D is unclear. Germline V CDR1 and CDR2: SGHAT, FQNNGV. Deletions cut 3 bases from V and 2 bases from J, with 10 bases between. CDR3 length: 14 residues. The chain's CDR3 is CASSFLRANTEAFF. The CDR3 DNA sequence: TGTGCCAGCAGCTTTTTAAGGGCCAACACTGAAGCTTTCTTT.

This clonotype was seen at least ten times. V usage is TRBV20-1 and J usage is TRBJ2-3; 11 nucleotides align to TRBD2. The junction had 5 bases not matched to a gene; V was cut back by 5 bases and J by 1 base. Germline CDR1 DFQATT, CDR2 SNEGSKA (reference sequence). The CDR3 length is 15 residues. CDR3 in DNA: TGCAGTGCTCCCGGACTAGCGGGCGGCACAGATACGCAGTATTTT. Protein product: CSAPGLAGGTDTQYF.

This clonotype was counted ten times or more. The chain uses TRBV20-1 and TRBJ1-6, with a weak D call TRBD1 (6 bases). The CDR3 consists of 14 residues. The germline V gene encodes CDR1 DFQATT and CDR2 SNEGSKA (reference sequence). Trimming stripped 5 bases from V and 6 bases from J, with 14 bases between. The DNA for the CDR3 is TGCAGTGCTGACCTAGGACAGTTTAATTCACCCCTCCACTTT. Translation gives CSADLGQFNSPLHF.

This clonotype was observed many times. CDR3 amino acids: CSARATSMLADTQYF. CDR3 nucleotides: TGCAGTGCTAGGGCGACTAGTATGCTTGCAGATACGCAGTATTTT. The V gene is TRBV20-1, the J gene TRBJ2-3, with a tentative D call TRBD2 (6 bases). CDR1 is DFQATT and CDR2 is SNEGSKA in the germline V gene (reference sequence). The CDR3 loop spans 15 amino acids. V was shortened by 3 bases and J by 4 bases, with 17 bases between the two germline ends.

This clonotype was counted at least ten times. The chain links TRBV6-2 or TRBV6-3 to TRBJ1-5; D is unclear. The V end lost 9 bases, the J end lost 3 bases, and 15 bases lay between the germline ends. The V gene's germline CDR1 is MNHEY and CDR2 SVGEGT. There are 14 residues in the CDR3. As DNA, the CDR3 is TGTGCCAGTTCTCTAGGGCAGACCAATCAGCCCCAGCATTTT. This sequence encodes CASSLGQTNQPQHF.

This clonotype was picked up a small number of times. CDR3 in DNA: TGCAGCGTTCGACAGGGCCCAGAGACCCAGTACTTC. It is translated as CSVRQGPETQYF. The chain has TRBV29-1 and TRBJ2-5; 7 bases agree with TRBD1. V was pared by 5 bases and J by 4 bases, with 4 bases of the junction left unmatched. The germline V gene has CDR1 SQVTM and CDR2 ANQGSEA. The CDR3 contains 12 residues. Together with reference TRBV29-1 and TRBJ2-5, the CDR3 gives the full variable domain: SAVISQKPSRDICQRGTSLTIQCQVDSQVTMMFWYRQQPGQSLTLIATANQGSEATYESGFVIDKFPISRPNLTFSTLTVSNMSPEDSSIYLCSVRQGPETQYFGPGTRLLVL.

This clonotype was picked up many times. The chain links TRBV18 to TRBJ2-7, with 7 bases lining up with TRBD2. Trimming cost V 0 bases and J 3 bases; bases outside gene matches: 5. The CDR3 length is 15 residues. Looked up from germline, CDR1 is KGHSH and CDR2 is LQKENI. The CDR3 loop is CASSPPGLADYEQYF. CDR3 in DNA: TGTGCCAGCTCACCACCAGGGCTAGCGGACTACGAGCAGTACTTC.

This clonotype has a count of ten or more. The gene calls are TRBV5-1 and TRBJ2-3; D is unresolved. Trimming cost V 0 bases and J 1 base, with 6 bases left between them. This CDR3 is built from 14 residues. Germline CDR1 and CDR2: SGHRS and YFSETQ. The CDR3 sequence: CASSLAAGTDTQYF. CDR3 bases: TGCGCCAGCAGCTTGGCGGCCGGCACAGATACGCAGTATTTT.

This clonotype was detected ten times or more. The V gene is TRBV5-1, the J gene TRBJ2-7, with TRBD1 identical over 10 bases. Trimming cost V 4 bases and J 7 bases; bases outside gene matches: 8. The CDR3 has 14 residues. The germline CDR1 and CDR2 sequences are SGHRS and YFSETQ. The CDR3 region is CASSEPGQGREQYF. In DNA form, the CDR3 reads TGCGCCAGCAGCGAGCCGGGACAGGGGAGGGAGCAGTACTTC.

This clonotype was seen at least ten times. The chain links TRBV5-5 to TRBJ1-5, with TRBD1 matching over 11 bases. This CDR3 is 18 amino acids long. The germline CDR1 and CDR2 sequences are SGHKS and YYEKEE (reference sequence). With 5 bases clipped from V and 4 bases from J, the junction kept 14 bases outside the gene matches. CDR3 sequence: CASSTWTGGQVRNQPQHF. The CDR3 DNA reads TGTGCCAGCAGTACCTGGACAGGGGGCCAGGTCAGGAATCAGCCCCAGCATTTT.

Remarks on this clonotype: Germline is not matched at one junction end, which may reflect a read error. CDR3 sequence (DNA): TGTGACGTCGCAGGCGCCGGGGGAGAGACACAGTACTTC. Its translation: CDVAGAGGETQYF. The V call is TRBV10-3, the J call TRBJ2-5, with D perhaps matching TRBD2 (6 bases). Germline-derived CDR1 and CDR2 are ENHRY and SYGVKD. The CDR3 is made up of 13 amino acids.

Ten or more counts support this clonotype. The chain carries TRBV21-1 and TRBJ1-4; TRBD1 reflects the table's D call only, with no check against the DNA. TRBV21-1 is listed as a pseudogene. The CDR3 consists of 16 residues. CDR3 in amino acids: CASSKRTGGTNEKLFF. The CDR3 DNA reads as TGTGCCAGCAGCAAGCGGACAGGGGGCACTAATGAAAAACTGTTTTTT.

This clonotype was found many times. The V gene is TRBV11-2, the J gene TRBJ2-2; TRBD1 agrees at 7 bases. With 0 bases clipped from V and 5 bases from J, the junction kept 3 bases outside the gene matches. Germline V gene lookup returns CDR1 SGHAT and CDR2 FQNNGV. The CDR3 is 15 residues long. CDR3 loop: CASSLDRGKTGELFF. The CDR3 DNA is TGTGCCAGCAGCTTAGACAGGGGGAAAACCGGGGAGCTGTTTTTT.

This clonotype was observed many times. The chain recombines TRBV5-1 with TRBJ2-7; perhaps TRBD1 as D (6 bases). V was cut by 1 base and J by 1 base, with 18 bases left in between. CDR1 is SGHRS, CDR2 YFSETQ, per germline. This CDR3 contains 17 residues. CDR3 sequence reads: CASSLQVGVGQSYEQYF. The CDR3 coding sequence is TGCGCCAGCAGCTTGCAGGTGGGGGTCGGACAGTCCTACGAGCAGTACTTC.

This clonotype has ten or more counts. The CDR3 loop reads CASSSQGTGQGAYEQYF. CDR3 bases: TGTGCCAGCAGCTCCCAGGGCACGGGACAGGGGGCCTACGAGCAGTACTTC. The chain couples TRBV11-2 to TRBJ2-7; 11 nucleotides align to TRBD1. V was pared by 4 bases and J by 2 bases, with 10 bases of the junction left unmatched. This CDR3 region has 17 residues. In germline, CDR1 is SGHAT, CDR2 FQNNGV.

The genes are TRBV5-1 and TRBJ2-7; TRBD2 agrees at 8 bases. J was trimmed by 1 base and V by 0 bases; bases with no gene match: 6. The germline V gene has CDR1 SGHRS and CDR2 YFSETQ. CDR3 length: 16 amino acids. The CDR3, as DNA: TGCGCCAGCAGCTTGGCCGCGGGAGGCGGGTCCTACGAGCAGTACTTC. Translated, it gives CASSLAAGGGSYEQYF. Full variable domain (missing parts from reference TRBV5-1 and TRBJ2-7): KAGVTQTPRYLIKTRGQQVTLSCSPISGHRSVSWYQQTPGQGLQFLFEYFSETQRNKGNFPGRFSGRQFSNSRSEMNVSTLELGDSALYLCASSLAAGGGSYEQYFGPGTRLTVT.